This TCR beta chain was found in a study of blood T cell repertoires in COVID-19. Whole-study context: Samples taken during acute and convalescent COVID-19 were collected in the United States, Italy and Spain. Sample material is recorded as cDNA or gDNA derived from T cells, B-cell-depleted T cells, or PBMCs.

Original data processing: Counts of nucleated cells, estimated from reference gene primer amplification, were obtained. Assay: immunoSEQ multiplex PCR; the TCRdb copy retains only in-frame clones and omits some. The DNA gave D and trimming, while V, J and clone size come from that table. The sample shows fewer than 80,000 clones, around nine tenths of them seen only once. The CDR3 has 16 residues. V gene TRBV21-1 combines with J gene TRBJ1-4. TRBV21-1 is an annotated pseudogene. Specimen: peripheral blood. The receptor was isolated from a man aged 65-85 years with acute or convalescent COVID-19. CDR3 nucleotides: TGTGCCAGCAGCAAAGCCCCAGGGAGGTTAAGGAAAAAACTGTTTTTT. Translating it yields CASSKAPGRLRKKLFF.